The rows below give T cell receptor beta chains drawn from one sample of a study of blood T cell repertoires in COVID-19. Produced via immunoSEQ multiplex PCR; TCRdb's table is partial and in-frame only. Of 150,000 to 200,000 clones listed, over 80% are singletons. The sequencing input was PBMCs or T cells enriched from blood (not recorded which). These receptors were collected from a woman aged 55 to 70 who had recovered from COVID-19. The CDR3 runs from the conserved cysteine through the conserved F or W. D genes are given only for firm matches. Clone size, where shown, is once, few, many, or a class for clones that have expanded.

v_gene: TRBV10-3; abundance: NA; j_gene: TRBJ2-2; d_gene: TRBD2; CDR3aa: CATSGTSGPTGELFF; CDR3nt: TGTGCCACCTCCGGGACTAGCGGACCCACCGGGGAGCTGTTTTTT
v_gene: TRBV11-3; abundance: NA; j_gene: TRBJ2-3; d_gene: NA; CDR3aa: CASSTGGASGTDTQYF; CDR3nt: TGTGCCAGCAGCACAGGTGGTGCTAGCGGCACAGATACGCAGTATTTT
v_gene: TRBV30; abundance: NA; j_gene: TRBJ1-6; d_gene: NA; CDR3aa: CAWSSANNSPLHF; CDR3nt: TGTGCCTGGAGCAGCGCTAATAATTCACCCCTCCACTTT
v_gene: TRBV28; abundance: NA; j_gene: TRBJ1-1; d_gene: NA; CDR3aa: CASRISDTEAFF; CDR3nt: TGTGCCAGCAGAATTTCGGACACTGAAGCTTTCTTT
v_gene: TRBV4-1; abundance: NA; j_gene: TRBJ1-1; d_gene: NA; CDR3aa: CASSRQAGVAGEAFF; CDR3nt: TGCGCCAGCAGCCGACAGGCAGGGGTTGCGGGTGAAGCTTTCTTT
v_gene: TRBV6-6; abundance: NA; j_gene: TRBJ1-1; d_gene: NA; CDR3aa: CASSYRGAGNTEAFF; CDR3nt: TGTGCCAGCAGTTATCGGGGGGCAGGGAACACTGAAGCTTTCTTT
v_gene: TRBV19; abundance: once; j_gene: TRBJ2-1; d_gene: TRBD1; CDR3aa: CASGLGRGLYNEQFF; CDR3nt: TGTGCCAGTGGGCTAGGCAGGGGGCTTTACAATGAGCAGTTCTTC
v_gene: TRBV19; abundance: once; j_gene: TRBJ1-1; d_gene: TRBD1; CDR3aa: CASSIQGANTEAFF; CDR3nt: TGTGCCAGTAGTATTCAGGGGGCGAACACTGAAGCTTTCTTT
v_gene: TRBV5-1; abundance: NA; j_gene: TRBJ2-3; d_gene: NA; CDR3aa: CASSFRGSSTDTQYF; CDR3nt: TGCGCCAGCAGCTTTCGAGGGTCCTCCACAGATACGCAGTATTTT
v_gene: TRBV5-1; abundance: NA; j_gene: TRBJ1-2; d_gene: NA; CDR3aa: CASSPAGTNYGYTF; CDR3nt: TGCGCCAGCAGCCCCGCAGGGACTAACTATGGCTACACCTTC
v_gene: TRBV12-3/TRBV12-4; abundance: NA; j_gene: TRBJ2-1; d_gene: NA; CDR3aa: CASSLANEQFF; CDR3nt: TGTGCCAGCAGTTTGGCCAATGAGCAGTTCTTC
v_gene: TRBV9; abundance: NA; j_gene: TRBJ1-2; d_gene: NA; CDR3aa: CASSVATGTNYGYTF; CDR3nt: TGTGCCAGCAGCGTTGCGACAGGAACCAACTATGGCTACACCTTC
v_gene: TRBV5-1; abundance: NA; j_gene: TRBJ1-1; d_gene: NA; CDR3aa: CASSLENWETEAFF; CDR3nt: TGCGCCAGCAGCTTGGAAAATTGGGAGACAGAAGCTTTCTTT
v_gene: TRBV7-9; abundance: NA; j_gene: TRBJ1-1; d_gene: NA; CDR3aa: CASSLSRRGNTEAFF; CDR3nt: TGTGCCAGCAGCCTGTCACGTAGGGGGAACACTGAAGCTTTCTTT
v_gene: TRBV6-5; abundance: NA; j_gene: TRBJ2-1; d_gene: NA; CDR3aa: CASSPDSGVYNEQFF; CDR3nt: TGTGCCAGCAGCCCGGACAGTGGGGTCTACAATGAGCAGTTCTTC
v_gene: TRBV10-1; abundance: NA; j_gene: TRBJ1-4; d_gene: NA; CDR3aa: CASGTSTNEKLFF; CDR3nt: TGCGCCAGCGGGACTTCAACTAATGAAAAACTGTTTTTT
v_gene: TRBV2; abundance: NA; j_gene: TRBJ2-5; d_gene: NA; CDR3aa: CASTWEWGRSTETQYF; CDR3nt: TGTGCCAGCACCTGGGAGTGGGGGCGGTCTACCGAGACCCAGTACTTC
v_gene: TRBV12-3/TRBV12-4; abundance: NA; j_gene: TRBJ2-1; d_gene: NA; CDR3aa: CASNRYVGDEQFF; CDR3nt: TGTGCCAGCAACCGGTACGTGGGCGATGAGCAGTTCTTC
v_gene: TRBV28; abundance: NA; j_gene: TRBJ1-4; d_gene: NA; CDR3aa: CASSSGTIGEKLFF; CDR3nt: TGTGCCAGCAGTTCAGGGACTATAGGTGAAAAACTGTTTTTT
v_gene: TRBV19; abundance: NA; j_gene: TRBJ1-2; d_gene: NA; CDR3aa: CASSQSRGTGYGYTF; CDR3nt: TGTGCCAGTAGCCAGAGCAGGGGAACAGGCTATGGCTACACCTTC
v_gene: TRBV5-1; abundance: few; j_gene: TRBJ1-4; d_gene: NA; CDR3aa: CASSLDGSDEKLFF; CDR3nt: TGCGCCAGCAGCCTGGACGGGTCGGATGAAAAACTGTTTTTT
v_gene: TRBV3-1/TRBV3-2; abundance: NA; j_gene: TRBJ1-2; d_gene: NA; CDR3aa: CASSGRDIYGYTF; CDR3nt: TGTGCCAGCAGCGGCCGCGACATCTATGGCTACACCTTC
v_gene: TRBV19; abundance: few; j_gene: TRBJ1-5; d_gene: TRBD1; CDR3aa: CASSNRQGNSNQPQHF; CDR3nt: TGTGCCAGTAGTAACCGACAGGGCAATAGCAATCAGCCCCAGCATTTT
v_gene: TRBV3-1/TRBV3-2; abundance: NA; j_gene: TRBJ2-7; d_gene: NA; CDR3aa: CASSQGLYSYLPYEQYF; CDR3nt: TGTGCCAGCAGCCAAGGTTTGTATTCCTACCTCCCGTACGAGCAGTACTTC
v_gene: TRBV19; abundance: NA; j_gene: TRBJ2-1; d_gene: NA; CDR3aa: CASSTTSRGEQFF; CDR3nt: TGTGCCAGTAGCACCACCTCTAGAGGTGAGCAGTTCTTC
v_gene: TRBV3-1/TRBV3-2; abundance: few; j_gene: TRBJ2-1; d_gene: TRBD2; CDR3aa: CASSQDRLSGRASNEQFF; CDR3nt: TGTGCCAGCAGCCAGGACCGCCTTAGCGGGAGGGCCTCCAATGAGCAGTTCTTC
v_gene: TRBV7-9; abundance: once; j_gene: TRBJ2-7; d_gene: NA; CDR3aa: CASSLGTVGPLEQYF; CDR3nt: TGTGCCAGCAGCTTAGGAACGGTTGGTCCTTTGGAGCAGTACTTC
v_gene: TRBV5-1; abundance: NA; j_gene: TRBJ2-2; d_gene: TRBD2; CDR3aa: CASSPGQAGGTGELFF; CDR3nt: TGCGCCAGCAGCCCTGGACAGGCGGGGGGGACCGGGGAGCTGTTTTTT
v_gene: TRBV12-2; abundance: NA; j_gene: TRBJ1-5; d_gene: NA; CDR3aa: CASQTGREHF; CDR3nt: TGTGCATCTCAGACAGGGCGAGAGCATTTT
v_gene: TRBV30; abundance: NA; j_gene: TRBJ1-5; d_gene: NA; CDR3aa: CAWSISGSGAAYQPQHF; CDR3nt: TGTGCCTGGAGTATCTCCGGGTCAGGGGCGGCCTATCAGCCCCAGCATTTT
v_gene: TRBV5-4; abundance: NA; j_gene: TRBJ1-2; d_gene: NA; CDR3aa: CASRFREGGYGYTF; CDR3nt: TGTGCCAGCCGTTTCAGGGAGGGAGGATATGGCTACACCTTC
v_gene: TRBV5-1; abundance: NA; j_gene: TRBJ2-7; d_gene: TRBD1; CDR3aa: CASRTTGGSYEQYF; CDR3nt: TGCGCCAGCAGAACGACAGGGGGCAGTTACGAGCAGTACTTC
v_gene: TRBV5-1; abundance: NA; j_gene: TRBJ2-1; d_gene: TRBD1; CDR3aa: CASSSNTGGNEQFF; CDR3nt: TGCGCCAGCAGCTCAAATACAGGGGGGAATGAGCAGTTCTTC
v_gene: TRBV18; abundance: NA; j_gene: TRBJ2-7; d_gene: TRBD1; CDR3aa: CASSPLGTGSYEQYF; CDR3nt: TGTGCCAGCTCACCATTGGGGACAGGGAGCTACGAGCAGTACTTC
v_gene: TRBV11-2; abundance: NA; j_gene: TRBJ1-2; d_gene: TRBD1; CDR3aa: CASSHIQGAGGYGYTF; CDR3nt: TGTGCCAGCAGCCATATACAGGGGGCAGGTGGCTATGGCTACACCTTC
v_gene: TRBV27; abundance: NA; j_gene: TRBJ1-5; d_gene: NA; CDR3aa: CASSPAPRRADSNQPQHF; CDR3nt: TGTGCCAGCAGCCCTGCCCCCCGCAGGGCCGATAGCAATCAGCCCCAGCATTTT
v_gene: TRBV5-5; abundance: NA; j_gene: TRBJ2-7; d_gene: NA; CDR3aa: CASRKNGVEDEQYF; CDR3nt: TGTGCCAGCAGAAAGAACGGGGTTGAGGACGAGCAGTACTTC